These 27 T cell receptor beta chains were all obtained from the same sample, sequenced in a study of T cells expressing NK-cell markers. TCRdb reworked the 5' RACE reads into one entry per CDR3 protein, no DNA. The record lists a few hundred thousand distinct CDR3 sequences, of which the ten most abundant hold around 0.42%. Input material: blood T cells: a sorted CD56 or NKG2C T cell subset, CD4+ or CD8+ T cells, or bulk PBMC T cells (not recorded which). Receptors originate from a young man in good health.

The V and J genes are TRBV12-3 or TRBV12-4 and TRBJ2-7; TCRdb's D call, TRBD1, is unchecked because there is no DNA. The CDR3 loop spans 18 amino acids. CDR3 loop: CASRSTSGGQGASYEQYF.

The V and J genes are TRBV4-2 and TRBJ2-2; TCRdb indicates TRBD2, and absent DNA this call remains unverified. The germline V gene encodes CDR1 LGHNA and CDR2 YNFKEQ. The CDR3 contains 17 residues. CDR3 region: CASSQVTSGRVSGELFF.

V and J are TRBV20-1 and TRBJ2-1; the D gene TCRdb calls, TRBD1, cannot be checked with no DNA. Germline V CDR1 and CDR2: DFQATT, SNEGSKA (reference sequence). This CDR3 has 14 residues. CDR3 loop: CSARTGTGSNKQFF.

The chain couples TRBV10-3 to TRBJ2-2; TCRdb lists TRBD2, though no DNA is available to test this call. The V gene's germline CDR1 is ENHRY and CDR2 SYGVKD. The CDR3 has 16 amino acids. The CDR3 loop reads CAISAVLRGDTGELFF.

The rearrangement joins TRBV6-2 or TRBV6-3 to TRBJ2-2. Germline CDR1 MNHEY, CDR2 SVGEGT. The length of the CDR3 is 21 residues. CDR3 sequence: CASSPDVWTREPRANTGELFF.

The V call is TRBV12-3 or TRBV12-4, the J call TRBJ1-1. CDR3 size: 14 residues. CDR3 sequence reads: CASSLLIRSAEAFF.

The chain joins TRBV7-2 to TRBJ2-7; checking the TCRdb D call of TRBD2 is not possible without DNA. Germline CDR1 is SGHTA and CDR2 is FQGNSA. The CDR3 is made up of 17 amino acids. The CDR3 reads CASSHPVLTRAGYEQYF.

J is TRBJ2-5 and V is TRBV7-3; no DNA is available, so the TRBD1 call from TCRdb remains unchecked. Germline V gene lookup returns CDR1 SGHTA and CDR2 FQGTGA. CDR3 length: 16 residues. This chain's CDR3 is CASSFFGAQSGETQYF.

This chain connects TRBV29-1 to TRBJ2-2; the TCRdb call, TRBD1, lacks DNA for checking. From germline, CDR1 is SQVTM and CDR2 ANQGSEA. The CDR3 runs to 16 residues. This chain's CDR3 is CSVQREGDRRTGELFF.

This chain links TRBV7-2 with TRBJ2-3. Germline V gives CDR1 SGHTA, CDR2 FQGNSA. This CDR3 region has 14 residues. CDR3 amino acids: CASSPVIHTDTQYF.

The chain joins TRBV5-5 to TRBJ1-5. The CDR3 is made up of 13 amino acids. CDR1 SGHKS and CDR2 YYEKEE come from the germline V gene (reference sequence). CDR3 protein: CASSFVSNQPQHF.

This chain joins TRBV9 and TRBJ2-7. Germline V gene sequence: CDR1 SGDLS, CDR2 YYNGEE. The CDR3 loop spans 15 amino acids. CDR3 residues: CASSVALDPPYEQYF.

CDR3 sequence: CASRARASEQFF. This chain uses TRBV12-3 or TRBV12-4 with TRBJ2-1; TCRdb names TRBD1, which stays unverified in the absence of DNA. This CDR3 spans 12 amino acids.

The rearrangement joins TRBV29-1 to TRBJ2-1. Germline V CDR1 and CDR2: SQVTM, ANQGSEA. The CDR3 loop spans 11 amino acids. The CDR3: CSAGRNNEQFF.

The genes are TRBV14 and TRBJ2-7. Per germline, CDR1 SGHDN and CDR2 FVKESK. The CDR3 spans 14 residues. The CDR3 loop reads CASSQDLTTYEQYF.

The chain has TRBV12-3 or TRBV12-4 and TRBJ2-1; TCRdb reports TRBD1, a call that lacks DNA to check it against. The CDR3 runs 14 residues. The CDR3 region is CASSGGTPYNEQFF.

The chain combines TRBV29-1 with TRBJ2-7; TCRdb returns TRBD2, unconfirmable since there is no DNA. The CDR3 contains 13 residues. The germline gives CDR1 SQVTM, CDR2 ANQGSEA. The CDR3 region is CSVEAGGSYEQYF.

The chain has TRBV29-1 and TRBJ2-7; TCRdb selects TRBD1, and the lack of DNA leaves this call unchecked. The germline V gene has CDR1 SQVTM and CDR2 ANQGSEA. CDR3 length: 12 amino acids. CDR3 sequence: CSVDVGGHEQYF.

The chain has TRBV12-3 or TRBV12-4 and TRBJ1-2; the TCRdb D gene call, TRBD1, has no DNA to confirm it. The CDR3 contains 14 residues. The CDR3 spells CASSRDRDGYGYTF.

The chain is built from TRBV12-3 or TRBV12-4 and TRBJ1-2. The CDR3 contains 13 residues. This chain's CDR3 is CASRNSVNYGYTF.

The V gene is TRBV6-5, the J gene TRBJ2-2; TCRdb's D call, TRBD1, is unchecked because there is no DNA. The germline V gene encodes CDR1 MNHEY and CDR2 SVGAGI. This CDR3 is 18 amino acids long. CDR3 sequence reads: CASSYSGTGTQNTGELFF.

The chain carries TRBV6-5 and TRBJ2-3; the D call of TRBD2 rests on TCRdb alone, since no DNA is present to check it. The CDR3 has 14 amino acids. The germline CDR1 and CDR2 sequences are MNHEY and SVGAGI. CDR3 in amino acids: CAGNLAGLTDTQYF.

This rearrangement joins TRBV15 to TRBJ2-1; TCRdb picks TRBD2, but there is no DNA to check that call. This CDR3 spans 15 amino acids. Per the germline V gene, CDR1 is LNHNV and CDR2 is YYDKDF (reference sequence). The CDR3: CATSRDSGVYNEQFF.

V usage is TRBV7-9 and J usage is TRBJ2-3. The length of the CDR3 is 11 residues. Germline lookup yields CDR1 SEHNR and CDR2 FQNEAQ (reference sequence). The CDR3 region is CASSGDHTQYF.

The chain couples TRBV19 to TRBJ2-1; TCRdb returns TRBD2, unconfirmable since there is no DNA. Germline V gene lookup returns CDR1 LNHDA and CDR2 SQIVND (reference sequence). This CDR3 region has 18 residues. The CDR3 sequence is CASRSGTSGTKAYNEQFF. Full variable domain (remainder filled in from reference TRBV19 and TRBJ2-1): DGGITQSPKYLFRKEGQNVTLSCEQNLNHDAMYWYRQDPGQGLRLIYYSQIVNDFQKGDIAEGYSVSREKKESFPLTVTSAQKNPTAFYLCASRSGTSGTKAYNEQFFGPGTRLTVL.

The rearrangement joins TRBV23-1 to TRBJ1-2. TRBV23-1 is designated an ORF whose function remains uncertain. The CDR3 sequence is 13 residues long. This CDR3 is CASSHGANYGYTF.

The chain uses TRBV12-3 or TRBV12-4 and TRBJ2-2; the D call of TRBD1 rests on TCRdb alone, since no DNA is present to check it. The CDR3 runs 15 residues. CDR3 in amino acids: CASSFGAHDTGELFF.